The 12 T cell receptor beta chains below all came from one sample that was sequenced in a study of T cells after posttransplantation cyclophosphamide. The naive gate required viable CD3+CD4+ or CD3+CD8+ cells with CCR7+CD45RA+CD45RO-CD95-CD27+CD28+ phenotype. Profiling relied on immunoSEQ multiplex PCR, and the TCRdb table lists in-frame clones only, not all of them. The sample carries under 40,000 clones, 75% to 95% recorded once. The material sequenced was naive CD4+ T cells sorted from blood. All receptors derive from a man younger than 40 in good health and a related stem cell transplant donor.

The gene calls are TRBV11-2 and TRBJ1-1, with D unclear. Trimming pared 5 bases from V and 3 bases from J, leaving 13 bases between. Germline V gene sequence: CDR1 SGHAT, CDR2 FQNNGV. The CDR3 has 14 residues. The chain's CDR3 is CASSPTQRYTEAFF. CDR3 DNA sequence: TGTGCCAGCAGCCCCACCCAGAGGTACACTGAAGCTTTCTTT. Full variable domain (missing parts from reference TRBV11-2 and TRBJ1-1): EAGVAQSPRYKIIEKRQSVAFWCNPISGHATLYWYQQILGQGPKLLIQFQNNGVVDDSQLPKDRFSAERLKGVDSTLKIQPAKLEDSAVYLCASSPTQRYTEAFFGQGTRLTVV.

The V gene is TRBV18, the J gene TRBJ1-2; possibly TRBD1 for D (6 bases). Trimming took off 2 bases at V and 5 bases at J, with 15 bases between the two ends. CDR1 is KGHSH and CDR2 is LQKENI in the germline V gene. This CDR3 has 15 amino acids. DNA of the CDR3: TGTGCCAGCTCACCAAATCCAGGGGACCAATATGGCTACACCTTC. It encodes CASSPNPGDQYGYTF.

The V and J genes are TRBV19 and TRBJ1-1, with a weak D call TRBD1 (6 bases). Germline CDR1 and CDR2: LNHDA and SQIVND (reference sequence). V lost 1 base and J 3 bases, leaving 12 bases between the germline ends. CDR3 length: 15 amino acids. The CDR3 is CASSIGQGTYTEAFF. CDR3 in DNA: TGTGCCAGTAGTATAGGTCAGGGGACCTACACTGAAGCTTTCTTT.

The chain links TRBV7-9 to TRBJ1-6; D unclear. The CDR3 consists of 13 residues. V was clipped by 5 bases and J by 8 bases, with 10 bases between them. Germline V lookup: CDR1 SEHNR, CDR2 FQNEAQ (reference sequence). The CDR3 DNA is TGTGCCAGCAGCGTCAAAGCCGATTCACCCCTCCACTTT. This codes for CASSVKADSPLHF.

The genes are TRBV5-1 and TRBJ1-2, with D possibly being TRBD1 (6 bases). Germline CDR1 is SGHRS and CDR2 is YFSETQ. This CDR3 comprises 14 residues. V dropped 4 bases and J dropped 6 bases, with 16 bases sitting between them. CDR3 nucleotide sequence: TGCGCCAGCAGCCCCAACAGGGTTCTCGATGGCTACACCTTC. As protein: CASSPNRVLDGYTF.

Written as DNA, the CDR3 is TGCACCAGCAGACTAGCGGGCGACTACAATGAGCAGTTCTTC. Translated: CTSRLAGDYNEQFF. The rearrangement uses TRBV1 and TRBJ2-1; the D call TRBD2 from the table was never checked on the DNA. TRBV1 is a known pseudogene. The CDR3 loop spans 14 amino acids.

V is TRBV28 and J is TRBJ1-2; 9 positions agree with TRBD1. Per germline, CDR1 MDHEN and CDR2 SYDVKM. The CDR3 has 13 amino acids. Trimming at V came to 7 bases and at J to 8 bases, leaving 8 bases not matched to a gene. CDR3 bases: TGTGCCAGCATCTCGGGACAGGGAGGCGGCTACACCTTC. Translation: CASISGQGGGYTF.

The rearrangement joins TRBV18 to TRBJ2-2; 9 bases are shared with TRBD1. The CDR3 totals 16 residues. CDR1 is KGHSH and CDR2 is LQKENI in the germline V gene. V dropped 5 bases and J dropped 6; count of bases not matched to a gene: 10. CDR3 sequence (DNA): TGTGCCAGCTCAGCCCGGGACAGGGCCGACGCCGGGGAGCTGTTTTTT. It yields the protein CASSARDRADAGELFF.

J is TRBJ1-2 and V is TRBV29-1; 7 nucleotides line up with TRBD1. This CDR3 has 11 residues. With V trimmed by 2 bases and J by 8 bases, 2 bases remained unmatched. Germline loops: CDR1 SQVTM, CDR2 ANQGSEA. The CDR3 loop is CSVERQGGYTF. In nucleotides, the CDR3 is TGCAGCGTTGAAAGACAGGGAGGCTACACCTTC. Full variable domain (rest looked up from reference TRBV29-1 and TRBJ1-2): SAVISQKPSRDICQRGTSLTIQCQVDSQVTMMFWYRQQPGQSLTLIATANQGSEATYESGFVIDKFPISRPNLTFSTLTVSNMSPEDSSIYLCSVERQGGYTFGSGTRLTVV.

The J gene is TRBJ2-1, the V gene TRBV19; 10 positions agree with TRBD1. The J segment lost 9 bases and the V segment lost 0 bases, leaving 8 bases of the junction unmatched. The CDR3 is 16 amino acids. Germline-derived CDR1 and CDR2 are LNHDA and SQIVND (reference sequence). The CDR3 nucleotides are TGTGCCAGTAGTATAGAAATCGGACAGGGGGTTTCTGAGCAGTTCTTC. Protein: CASSIEIGQGVSEQFF.

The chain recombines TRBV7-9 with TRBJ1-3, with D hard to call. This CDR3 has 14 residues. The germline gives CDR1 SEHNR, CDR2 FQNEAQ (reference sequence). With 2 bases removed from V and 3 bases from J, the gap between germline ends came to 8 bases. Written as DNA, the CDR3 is TGTGCCAGCAGCTTAAGGCAGGTTGGAAACACCATATATTTT. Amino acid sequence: CASSLRQVGNTIYF.

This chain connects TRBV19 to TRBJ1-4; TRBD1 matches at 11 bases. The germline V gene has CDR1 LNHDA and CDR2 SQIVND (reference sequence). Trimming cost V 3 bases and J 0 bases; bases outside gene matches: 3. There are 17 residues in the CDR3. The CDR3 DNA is TGTGCCAGTAGTATCCGGACAGGGGGCACAACTAATGAAAAACTGTTTTTT. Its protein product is CASSIRTGGTTNEKLFF.